This passage covers 28 T cell receptor beta chains from one sample sequenced in a study of tumor-infiltrating lymphocytes in glioblastoma multiforme (dated 2017 in TCRdb). The reads were generated on an Illumina HiSeq 2500. TCRB libraries were constructed from RNA through three rounds of nested multiplex PCR following a modified ARM-PCR protocol with multiple V-beta primers and a C-beta primer. TCRdb itself trimmed the public reads at Q25 with fastp, ran MiXCR and retained productive beta chains. Rows are combined by CDR3 protein, so each entry shows the most common genes and DNA. The sample includes about 15,000 distinct CDR3 sequences, with around 72% observed a single time. More than 30% of the sample is taken by the ten largest. Sequencing was done on a sample of brain tumor tissue. These receptors were collected from a male donor with glioblastoma.

Turning to this clonotype: Being one base from a much bigger clone, this may be a read error. The CDR3 bases are TGTGCCAGCGGGTCCGGGCCAGGTCGTGGGGGGACCTACGAGCGGTACTTC. The encoded protein is CASGSGPGRGGTYERYF. The V and J genes are TRBV28 and TRBJ2-7; weak D call: TRBD2 (6 bases). Germline V gene data show CDR1 as MDHEN and CDR2 as SYDVKM. The CDR3 sequence is 17 residues long.

Within the sample, this clonotype is large. The chain recombines TRBV29-1 with TRBJ2-1; the D gene could be TRBD1 or TRBD2 (5 bases each). Trimming left V 8 bases short and J 0 bases short, with 14 bases between. The germline CDR1 and CDR2 sequences are SQVTM and ANQGSEA. The CDR3 has 14 amino acids. CDR3 residues: CSTRDVSSYNEQFF. CDR3 nucleotides: TGCAGCACTCGGGACGTGAGCTCCTACAATGAGCAGTTCTTC.

This clonotype was counted once. Because the CDR3 is missing its conserved closing phenylalanine or tryptophan, this is likely a read error. This chain links TRBV30 with TRBJ2-1; a weak D match, TRBD2 (7 bases). Trimming cost V 2 bases and J 3 bases, with 11 bases left between them. There are 14 residues in the CDR3. Per the germline V gene, CDR1 is GTSNPN and CDR2 is SVGIG (reference sequence). Written as DNA, the CDR3 is TGTGCCTGGAGTTGGGGGGGGCACTACAATGAGCAGTTCCTG. Residues: CAWSWGGHYNEQFL.

CDR3 sequence reads: CASSPKVYRNEQFF. DNA of the CDR3: TGTGCCAGCAGCCCTAAGGTCTACCGGAATGAGCAGTTCTTC. The rearrangement links TRBV11-2 to TRBJ2-1; no clear D gene. Germline CDR1 reads SGHAT; CDR2 reads FQNNGV. V was clipped by 5 bases and J by 7 bases, with 15 bases between them. This CDR3 region has 14 residues. Combining the CDR3 with reference TRBV11-2 and TRBJ2-1 gives the whole variable domain EAGVAQSPRYKIIEKRQSVAFWCNPISGHATLYWYQQILGQGPKLLIQFQNNGVVDDSQLPKDRFSAERLKGVDSTLKIQPAKLEDSAVYLCASSPKVYRNEQFFGPGTRLTVL.

Written as DNA, the CDR3 is TGTGCCTGGAAGTACAGGGGGAACATTCAGTACTTC. Protein product: CAWKYRGNIQYF. The chain combines TRBV30 with TRBJ2-4, with 8 bases fitting TRBD1. Germline CDR1 and CDR2: GTSNPN and SVGIG (reference sequence). V lost 4 bases to trimming and J lost 7 bases; unmatched junction nucleotides: 3. The CDR3 runs 12 residues.

As for this clonotype: This may arise from a read error, as a much more abundant clone is one base away. The chain combines TRBV4-1 with TRBJ1-1; TRBD1 might be the D (5 bases). The germline gives CDR1 MGHRA, CDR2 YSYEKL. The CDR3 totals 15 residues. V was cut by 5 bases and J by 0 bases, with 13 bases left in between. The CDR3 nucleotides are TGCGCCAGCAGCAACCCGACAGAGTTGAACACTGAAGCTTTCTTT. Its translation: CASSNPTELNTEAFF.

Note on this clonotype: The conserved closing phenylalanine or tryptophan is absent in this CDR3, likely reflecting a read error. V is TRBV28 and J is TRBJ2-7; D may be TRBD1 (5 bases). The CDR3 loop spans 14 amino acids. Germline V gene data show CDR1 as MDHEN and CDR2 as SYDVKM. In nucleotides, the CDR3 is TGTGCTAGCACCACGCCCCTAGGGGCCTACGAGCAGTACTCC. Its translation: CASTTPLGAYEQYS.

The chain recombines TRBV6-1 with TRBJ2-1; 11 bases agree with TRBD2. CDR1 MNHNS and CDR2 SASEGT come from the germline V gene. CDR3 length: 15 residues. The V gene end was trimmed by 6 bases and the J gene end by 7 bases; junction bases not matched to a gene: 8. CDR3 DNA sequence: TGTGCCAGCAGACTTACTAGCGGGAGTCCAAATGAGCAGTTCTTC. Amino acids: CASRLTSGSPNEQFF.

The chain carries TRBV20-1 and TRBJ2-1; perhaps TRBD1 as D (5 bases). This CDR3 contains 14 residues. The V gene lost 3 bases and the J gene lost 8 bases, with 17 bases spanning the gap. Germline V CDR1 and CDR2: DFQATT, SNEGSKA (reference sequence). Written as DNA, the CDR3 is TGCAGTGCTAGGGATGTGGCAGGGCCGTATGAGCAGTTCTTC. This sequence encodes CSARDVAGPYEQFF.

Only one count was recorded for this clonotype. One end of the junction is discordant with germline, which a read error may explain. This rearrangement joins TRBV11-3 to TRBJ2-1; no definite D call. The CDR3 consists of 11 residues. CDR1 and CDR2 from the germline V gene are SGHNT and YENEEA. CDR3 nucleotide sequence: TGTGCCAGCTTAGTTCCCGATGAGCTGTTCTTC. Its translation: CASLVPDELFF.

The V call is TRBV11-2, the J call TRBJ2-7; TRBD1 is a possible D gene (5 bases). This CDR3 spans 12 amino acids. Germline values: CDR1 SGHAT, CDR2 FQNNGV. With 5 bases removed from V and 9 bases from J, the gap between germline ends came to 14 bases. The CDR3 here is CASSNSQGGQYF. CDR3 DNA: TGTGCCAGCAGCAACTCTCAGGGTGGGCAGTACTTC.

Comments on this clonotype: At one boundary the junction diverges from the germline segment, which might be a read error. The chain links TRBV11-1 to TRBJ2-1; D gene ambiguous. The CDR3 has 12 residues. Germline assignment: CDR1 SGHAT and CDR2 FQDESV (reference sequence). The CDR3, as DNA: TGTGCCAGCAGCTTAATTGGGGATGAGCTGTTCTTC. Its translation: CASSLIGDELFF.

About this clonotype: One end of the junction does not line up with germline, which may come from a read error. The chain employs TRBV11-2 and TRBJ1-1; 8 nucleotides match TRBD1. The CDR3 spans 12 residues. The germline CDR1 and CDR2 sequences are SGHAT and FQNNGV. CDR3 sequence reads: CASILVQGVIFF. The CDR3 DNA reads TGTGCCAGCATCTTAGTACAGGGGGTAATTTTCTTT.

This clonotype was recorded only once. The germline gene is not matched at one end of the junction; a read error may be the cause. This chain connects TRBV29-1 to TRBJ2-3; no firm D call. The CDR3 extends over 14 amino acids. Germline V gene data show CDR1 as SQVTM and CDR2 as ANQGSEA. The CDR3 DNA is TGCAGCGTTCGCGGACCACGGAACACAAATACGCAGTATTTT. Its translation is CSVRGPRNTNTQYF.

Notes on this clonotype: No conserved phenylalanine or tryptophan is present at the end of the CDR3, so a read error is the likely explanation. This chain uses TRBV4-1 with TRBJ1-1; D unclear. The CDR3 runs to 13 residues. Germline loops: CDR1 MGHRA, CDR2 YSYEKL. DNA of the CDR3: TGCGCCAGTAGCCAAGAGATTTCAACTGAAGCTTTCTAT. It is translated as CASSQEISTEAFY.

About this clonotype itself: The germline gene is not matched at one end of the junction; a read error may be the cause. The chain joins TRBV11-1 to TRBJ2-2, with D perhaps assigned TRBD1 or TRBD2 (5 bases each). The germline V gene has CDR1 SGHAT and CDR2 FQDESV (reference sequence). The CDR3 has 15 residues. This chain's CDR3 is CASSLMDTDTGELFF. The DNA for the CDR3 is TGTGCCAGCAGCTTGATGGATACGGACACCGGGGAGCTCTTTTTT.

Regarding this clonotype: One junction end does not reproduce the germline sequence, and a read error may be involved. The chain uses TRBV10-3 and TRBJ2-2; D is uncertain. The germline CDR1 and CDR2 sequences are ENHRY and SYGVKD. The CDR3 runs 11 residues. The CDR3 is CAISDTGELFF. CDR3 bases: TGTGCCATAAGTGACACCGGGGAGCTGTTTTTT.

Many counts were recorded for this clonotype. The gene calls are TRBV2 and TRBJ2-7; 13 bases are a match to TRBD2. This CDR3 is 13 amino acids long. V lost 10 bases to trimming and J lost 8 bases; unmatched junction nucleotides: 8. In germline, CDR1 is SNHLY, CDR2 FYNNEI. CDR3 sequence reads: CATGTSGIFQQYF. The CDR3 DNA reads TGTGCCACAGGGACTAGCGGGATTTTCCAGCAGTACTTC.

V is TRBV6-5 and J is TRBJ1-6, with 7 nucleotides matching TRBD1. Germline V gene sequence: CDR1 MNHEY, CDR2 SVGAGI. Germline trimming cut 6 bases from V and 8 bases from J; bases unmatched to any gene: 10. There are 15 residues in the CDR3. DNA of the CDR3: TGTGCCAGCAGGCGTCAACAGGGGTCCTATTCACCCCTCCACTTT. Encoded protein: CASRRQQGSYSPLHF.

Points on this clonotype: A much larger clone lies a single base off, so this may be a read error. The chain employs TRBV24-1 and TRBJ2-3; TRBD1 agrees at 7 bases. Germline lookup yields CDR1 KGHDR and CDR2 SFDVKD. This CDR3 contains 16 residues. In DNA form, the CDR3 reads TGTGCCACCAGTGACTCCAGAGGGGGCATCACAGATACGCACTATTTT. Translation: CATSDSRGGITDTHYF.

The chain recombines TRBV11-3 with TRBJ2-4; 13 bases fit TRBD2. Trimming at V came to 5 bases and at J to 7 bases, leaving 2 bases not matched to a gene. The germline V gene encodes CDR1 SGHNT and CDR2 YENEEA. The CDR3 consists of 14 residues. Here the CDR3 DNA reads TGTGCCAGCAGCCTGGGACTAGCGGGGAACATTCAGTACTTC. This translates into CASSLGLAGNIQYF.

In regard to this clonotype: Likely a read error: the CDR3 ends without its conserved phenylalanine or tryptophan. This chain uses TRBV11-3 with TRBJ1-4; a possible D gene is TRBD1 (5 bases). CDR3 size: 13 residues. Germline CDR1 and CDR2: SGHNT and YENEEA. In DNA form, the CDR3 reads TGTGCCAGCAGCGAGGGACCTAAGGAAAAACTGTTTTAT. The encoded protein is CASSEGPKEKLFY.

In this sample, this clonotype is hyperexpanded. This chain joins TRBV11-3 and TRBJ2-3; no firm D call. Germline V lookup: CDR1 SGHNT, CDR2 YENEEA. Trimming pared 3 bases from V and 2 bases from J, leaving 9 bases between. The CDR3 is 14 amino acids. CDR3 residues: CASSFESHTDTQYF. As DNA, the CDR3 is TGTGCCAGCAGCTTTGAGAGTCACACAGATACGCAGTATTTT.

This clonotype was detected only a few times. The chain carries TRBV12-3 or TRBV12-4 and TRBJ1-1; no firm D call. This CDR3 region has 14 residues. V lost 3 bases and J 4 bases, leaving 12 bases between the germline ends. This CDR3 is CASSFGLGATEAFF. For the CDR3, the DNA is TGTGCCAGCAGTTTTGGCTTAGGCGCCACTGAAGCTTTCTTT.

As to this clonotype: This is likely a read error, given that the CDR3 carries no conserved phenylalanine or tryptophan at its end. The gene calls are TRBV30 and TRBJ2-7; 8 bases match TRBD1. Germline loops: CDR1 GTSNPN, CDR2 SVGIG (reference sequence). The CDR3 runs 11 residues. The V and J ends lost 5 bases and 3 bases, in that order; junction bases with no gene match: 0. For the CDR3, the DNA is TGTGCCTGGGACAGGGGCTACGAGCAGTACTAC. It translates to CAWDRGYEQYY.

Worth noting for this clonotype: No conserved phenylalanine or tryptophan is present at the end of the CDR3, so a read error is the likely explanation. The gene calls are TRBV11-3 and TRBJ2-4; TRBD1 agrees at 7 bases. V dropped 4 bases and J dropped 1; count of bases not matched to a gene: 7. This CDR3 region has 16 residues. Germline CDR1 reads SGHNT; CDR2 reads YENEEA. CDR3 sequence: CASSSRQGPAKNIQYL. CDR3 nucleotide sequence: TGTGCCAGCAGCTCCCGACAGGGTCCTGCCAAAAACATTCAGTACCTC.

With regard to this clonotype: Here the CDR3 omits its conserved ending phenylalanine or tryptophan, so a read error is the likely source. The DNA is omitted, as the CDR3 cannot be located on it reliably, and the CDR3 follows TCRdb's listing. The rearrangement uses TRBV11-2 and TRBJ1-6; the table's D gene call, TRBD1, was not cross checked with the DNA. Germline V lookup: CDR1 SGHAT, CDR2 FQNNGV. With termini counted, the CDR3 has 14 amino acids. CDR3 residues: CASSLESGASPLRL.

CDR3 DNA: TGTGCCAGCACCCTAACCATGGGGGGCACAGATACGCAGTATTTT. This gives the protein CASTLTMGGTDTQYF. The V and J genes are TRBV11-2 and TRBJ2-3; D assignment may be TRBD1 or TRBD2 (5 bases each). V lost 7 bases and J lost 1, with 15 bases in between. Germline CDR1 is SGHAT and CDR2 is FQNNGV. The CDR3 has 15 residues. Using reference TRBV11-2 and TRBJ2-3 for the parts outside the CDR3, the full variable domain is EAGVAQSPRYKIIEKRQSVAFWCNPISGHATLYWYQQILGQGPKLLIQFQNNGVVDDSQLPKDRFSAERLKGVDSTLKIQPAKLEDSAVYLCASTLTMGGTDTQYFGPGTRLTVL.